The 8 T cell receptor beta chains below all came from one sample that was sequenced in a study of blood T cell repertoires in COVID-19. Assay used: immunoSEQ multiplex PCR; TCRdb lists only in-frame clones, some missing. The sample lists about 240,000 clones; roughly 90% were seen once. Sequencing was done on a sample of PBMCs or T cells enriched from blood (not recorded which). The receptors derive from a woman aged 25 to 39 who had recovered from COVID-19.

The gene calls are TRBV7-8 and TRBJ2-7, with TRBD2 matching 10 bases. The ends lost 5 bases at V and 3 bases at J; junction bases unmatched: 22. CDR1 is SGHVS and CDR2 is FQNEAQ in the germline V gene. This CDR3 spans 20 amino acids. The CDR3 nucleotides read TGTGCCAGCAGCCAATACTTTGGACTAGCGGAGACCCCCTTTGACTACGAGCAGTACTTC. Translated: CASSQYFGLAETPFDYEQYF.

The rearrangement links TRBV11-2 to TRBJ1-4; TRBD1 is a possible D gene (5 bases). The germline V and J ends were trimmed by 1 base and 5 bases, with 11 bases remaining between them. CDR1 is SGHAT, CDR2 FQNNGV, per germline. The CDR3 contains 15 residues. CDR3 protein: CASSLGGGVNEKLFF. CDR3 coding DNA: TGTGCCAGCAGCTTAGGAGGAGGGGTAAATGAAAAACTGTTTTTT.

The chain employs TRBV7-2 and TRBJ1-1; D ambiguous. The CDR3 totals 11 residues. Germline V gives CDR1 SGHTA, CDR2 FQGNSA. The germline V and J ends were trimmed by 2 bases and 9 bases, with 7 bases remaining between them. CDR3 nucleotide sequence: TGTGCCAGCAGCTTATTCGGTCAAGCTTTCTTT. Translated, it gives CASSLFGQAFF. Filled out from reference TRBV7-2 and TRBJ1-1, the complete variable domain reads GAGVSQSPSNKVTEKGKDVELRCDPISGHTALYWYRQSLGQGLEFLIYFQGNSAPDKSGLPSDRFSAERTGGSVSTLTIQRTQQEDSAVYLCASSLFGQAFFGQGTRLTVV.

The chain combines TRBV28 with TRBJ1-6; D possibly corresponds to TRBD1 (5 bases). This CDR3 contains 15 residues. Germline values: CDR1 MDHEN, CDR2 SYDVKM. With 5 bases removed from V and 5 bases from J, the gap between germline ends came to 13 bases. The CDR3 nucleotides read TGTGCCAGCAGTACGCAGGGTCTTAATAATTCACCCCTCCACTTT. Translated: CASSTQGLNNSPLHF.

The chain recombines TRBV5-1 with TRBJ2-1, with 8 bases identical to TRBD1. J lost 6 bases, V lost 1 base, and 9 bases had no gene match. CDR1 and CDR2 (germline): SGHRS, YFSETQ. The CDR3 contains 16 residues. The CDR3 reads CASSLSGGGFFNEQFF. CDR3 nucleotide sequence: TGCGCCAGCAGCTTGTCAGGGGGCGGGTTTTTCAATGAGCAGTTCTTC.

The rearrangement joins TRBV6-5 to TRBJ1-2; D is possibly TRBD1 (5 bases). CDR3 length: 13 residues. With 6 bases removed from V and 7 bases from J, the gap between germline ends came to 15 bases. Germline assignment: CDR1 MNHEY and CDR2 SVGAGI. The CDR3 DNA reads as TGTGCCAGCAGCCCCGGGGGGATCAGTGGCTACACCTTC. It specifies CASSPGGISGYTF.

V is TRBV30 and J is TRBJ2-3; TRBD2 matches at 11 bases. The trim removed 2 bases at V and 6 bases at J, leaving 7 bases unmatched. The CDR3 extends over 15 amino acids. Looked up from germline, CDR1 is GTSNPN and CDR2 is SVGIG (reference sequence). The CDR3 loop reads CAWSLLAGGGDTQYF. The CDR3 nucleotides are TGTGCCTGGAGTCTCCTAGCGGGAGGTGGGGATACGCAGTATTTT. Full variable domain (outside the CDR3, taken from reference TRBV30 and TRBJ2-3): SQTIHQWPATLVQPVGSPLSLECTVEGTSNPNLYWYRQAAGRGLQLLFYSVGIGQISSEVPQNLSASRPQDRQFILSSKKLLLSDSGFYLCAWSLLAGGGDTQYFGPGTRLTVL.

The CDR3 protein is CASSQGGTSYGYTF. DNA of the CDR3: TGTGCCAGCTCCCAGGGGGGGACCTCTTATGGCTACACCTTC. The chain joins TRBV4-2 to TRBJ1-2; TRBD1 matches 7 bases. The CDR3 runs 14 residues. The junction had 11 bases not matched to a gene; V was cut back by 8 bases and J by 5 bases. Germline CDR1 and CDR2: LGHNA and YNFKEQ.